This is a list of T cell receptor beta chains from one sample in a study of T cells in Graves' hyperthyroidism and ophthalmopathy. TCRdb reprocessed the multiplex PCR reads via MiXCR and lists one record per CDR3 protein. This table has some 320,000 distinct CDR3 sequences, roughly an eighth appearing once. Sequencing was carried out using blood. The receptors were sampled from a woman aged 40 to 50 with Graves' ophthalmopathy. The CDR3 runs from the conserved cysteine through the conserved F or W. A D gene is named only where the DNA matches it firmly. Size is stated for part of the rows, as once, few or many counts, or as a class when the clone is expanded.

D	size	V	J	CDR3	DNA
.	many	TRBV12-3/TRBV12-4	TRBJ1-6	CASSLKGRLPSNSPLHF	TGTGCCAGCAGTTTAAAAGGTCGACTACCCTCTAATTCACCCCTCCACTTT
.	many	TRBV7-9	TRBJ2-3	CANETLTFTDTQYF	TGTGCCAATGAGACCCTCACCTTCACAGATACGCAGTATTTT
TRBD1	many	TRBV20-1	TRBJ1-1	CSARGTGSGTEAFF	TGCAGTGCTAGAGGGACAGGGTCGGGGACTGAAGCTTTCTTT
.	.	TRBV7-9	TRBJ2-1	CASSFSYRAEFF	TGTGCCAGCAGCTTTTCGTACAGGGCTGAGTTCTTC
.	many	TRBV5-1	TRBJ1-1	CASSLEAAGTEAFF	TGCGCCAGCAGCTTGGAGGCAGCGGGCACTGAAGCTTTCTTT
TRBD1	few	TRBV5-1	TRBJ2-7	CASSSTGVYEQYF	TGCGCCAGCAGCTCCACAGGGGTCTACGAGCAGTACTTC
.	many	TRBV28	TRBJ1-4	CASSLPTGLGEKLFF	TGTGCCAGCAGTCTTCCTACAGGACTCGGTGAAAAACTGTTTTTT
.	many	TRBV5-1	TRBJ1-1	CASSYGSNTEAFF	TGCGCCAGCAGCTACGGGTCCAACACTGAAGCTTTCTTT
TRBD1	.	TRBV5-5	TRBJ1-2	CASRLRDSITDYGYTF	TGTGCCAGCAGGCTCCGGGACAGCATTACTGACTATGGCTACACCTTC
.	few	TRBV11-2	TRBJ2-2	CASSSFAEYTGELFF	TGTGCCAGCAGCTCCTTTGCGGAATACACCGGGGAGCTGTTTTTT
.	many	TRBV6-5	TRBJ1-2	CASSYKGVGSYGYTF	TGTGCCAGCAGTTACAAAGGAGTCGGCTCCTATGGCTACACCTTC
TRBD2	few	TRBV5-6	TRBJ2-1	CASSDSYGEGWNEQFF	TGTGCCAGCAGCGATTCGTATGGGGAGGGCTGGAATGAGCAGTTCTTC
.	.	TRBV7-9	TRBJ1-2	CASSLAGAYRGGYTF	TGTGCCAGCAGCTTAGCGGGCGCCTACCGAGGGGGCTACACCTTC
.	many	TRBV20-1	TRBJ2-7	CSAGQRDEQYF	TGCAGTGCGGGTCAGCGGGACGAGCAGTACTTC
.	many	TRBV24-1	TRBJ2-1	CATSDPGLSLGSYNEQFF	TGTGCCACCAGTGACCCAGGACTATCCCTGGGGTCCTACAATGAGCAGTTCTTC
TRBD2	many	TRBV2	TRBJ2-3	CASRPLAGGPLTDTQYF	TGTGCCAGCAGGCCTCTAGCGGGCGGACCTCTCACAGATACGCAGTATTTT
TRBD2	many	TRBV7-2	TRBJ2-1	CASSLETTSGVYEQFF	TGTGCCAGCAGCTTAGAGACGACTAGCGGGGTCTATGAGCAGTTCTTC
TRBD2	many	TRBV5-1	TRBJ2-3	CASSAGLAADTQYF	TGCGCCAGCAGCGCCGGACTAGCGGCAGATACGCAGTATTTT
.	many	TRBV20-1	TRBJ1-2	CSPDSYGYTF	TGCAGCCCTGACTCGTATGGCTACACCTTC
.	many	TRBV11-2	TRBJ1-1	CASSSIWAEAFF	TGTGCCAGCAGCTCAATATGGGCTGAAGCTTTCTTT
TRBD2	few	TRBV20-1	TRBJ2-5	CSVLRLAGSQETQYF	TGCAGTGTCCTGAGACTAGCGGGGAGCCAAGAGACCCAGTACTTC
TRBD2	few	TRBV5-4	TRBJ2-5	CASSLGSLAGRETQYF	TGTGCCAGCAGCTTGGGGTCCCTAGCGGGGAGAGAGACCCAGTACTTC
TRBD2	many	TRBV28	TRBJ2-7	CASSSQWRTSGRAYEQYF	TGTGCCAGCAGTTCCCAATGGAGGACTAGCGGGAGAGCCTACGAGCAGTACTTC
.	.	TRBV11-3	TRBJ1-1	CASTDDTEAFF	TGTGCCAGCACTGATGACACTGAAGCTTTCTTT
.	many	TRBV20-1	TRBJ2-1	CSAGQYNEQFF	TGCAGTGCGGGTCAATACAATGAGCAGTTCTTC
.	many	TRBV5-5	TRBJ1-1	CASSLEIRNTEAFF	TGTGCCAGCAGCTTGGAAATAAGGAACACTGAAGCTTTCTTT
.	many	TRBV28	TRBJ2-5	CASIRSGPGRETQYF	TGTGCCAGCATCCGAAGTGGGCCCGGACGAGAGACCCAGTACTTC
.	many	TRBV3-1	TRBJ2-5	CASSQWQETQYF	TGTGCCAGCAGCCAGTGGCAAGAGACCCAGTACTTC
.	.	TRBV19	TRBJ1-1	CASCIPRRARPEAFF	TGTGCCAGTTGTATACCCAGACGGGCGCGACCTGAAGCTTTCTTT
.	.	TRBV29-1	TRBJ2-7	CSVSPRQGIYEQYF	TGCAGCGTTTCCCCCAGGCAGGGCATCTACGAGCAGTACTTC
.	many	TRBV30	TRBJ1-5	CAWSTHRGNQPQHF	TGTGCCTGGAGTACCCACAGGGGCAATCAGCCCCAGCATTTT
.	medium-sized	TRBV2	TRBJ2-5	CATRINPGKETQYF	TGTGCCACCCGAATTAACCCAGGGAAGGAGACCCAGTACTTC
.	many	TRBV29-1	TRBJ2-1	CSVAGVRREQFF	TGCAGCGTTGCAGGGGTCCGTAGGGAGCAGTTCTTC
.	.	TRBV20-1	TRBJ2-7	CSARGDGASYEQYF	TGCAGTGCTAGGGGTGACGGGGCGTCCTACGAGCAGTACTTC
.	many	TRBV19	TRBJ2-1	CASSMGDSYNEQFF	TGTGCCAGTAGTATGGGGGATTCCTACAATGAGCAGTTCTTC
TRBD1	few	TRBV5-1	TRBJ1-4	CASRTGTGGNNEKLFF	TGCGCCAGCAGAACCGGGACAGGGGGAAATAATGAAAAACTGTTTTTT